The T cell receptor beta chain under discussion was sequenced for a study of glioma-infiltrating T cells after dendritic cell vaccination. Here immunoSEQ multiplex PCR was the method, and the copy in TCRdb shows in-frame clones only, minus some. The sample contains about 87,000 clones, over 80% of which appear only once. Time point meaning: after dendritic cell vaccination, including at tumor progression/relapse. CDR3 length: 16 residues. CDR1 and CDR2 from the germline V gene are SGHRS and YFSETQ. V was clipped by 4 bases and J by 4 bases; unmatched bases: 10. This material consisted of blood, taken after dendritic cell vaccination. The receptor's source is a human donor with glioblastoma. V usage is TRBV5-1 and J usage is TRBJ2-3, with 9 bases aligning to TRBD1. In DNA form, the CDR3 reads TGCGCCAGCAGCACGGGGACAGGGAGTCGGTCAGATACGCAGTATTTT. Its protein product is CASSTGTGSRSDTQYF. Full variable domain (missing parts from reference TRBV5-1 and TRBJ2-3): KAGVTQTPRYLIKTRGQQVTLSCSPISGHRSVSWYQQTPGQGLQFLFEYFSETQRNKGNFPGRFSGRQFSNSRSEMNVSTLELGDSALYLCASSTGTGSRSDTQYFGPGTRLTVL.